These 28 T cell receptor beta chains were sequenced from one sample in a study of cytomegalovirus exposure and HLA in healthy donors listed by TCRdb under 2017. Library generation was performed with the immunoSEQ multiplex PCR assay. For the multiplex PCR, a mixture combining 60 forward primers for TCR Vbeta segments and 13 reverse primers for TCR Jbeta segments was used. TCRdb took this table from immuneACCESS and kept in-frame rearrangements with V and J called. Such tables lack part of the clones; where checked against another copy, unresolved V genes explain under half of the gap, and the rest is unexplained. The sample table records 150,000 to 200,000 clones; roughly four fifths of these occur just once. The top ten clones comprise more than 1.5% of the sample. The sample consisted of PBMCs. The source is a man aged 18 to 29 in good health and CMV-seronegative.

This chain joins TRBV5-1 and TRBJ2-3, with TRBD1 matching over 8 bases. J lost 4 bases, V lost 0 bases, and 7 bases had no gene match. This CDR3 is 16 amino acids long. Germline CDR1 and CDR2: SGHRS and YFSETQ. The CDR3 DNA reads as TGCGCCAGCAGCTTGGCGGTGGACAGGGCCGCAGATACGCAGTATTTT. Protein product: CASSLAVDRAADTQYF.

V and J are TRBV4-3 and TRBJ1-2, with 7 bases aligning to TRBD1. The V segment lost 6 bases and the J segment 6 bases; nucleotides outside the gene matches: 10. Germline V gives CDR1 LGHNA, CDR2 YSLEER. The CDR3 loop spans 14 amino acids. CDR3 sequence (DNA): TGCGCCAGCAGTCATTCCGACAGGGCGGATGGCTACACCTTC. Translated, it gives CASSHSDRADGYTF.

The DNA of the CDR3 is TGTGCCAGCACCCCGTGGAGGGACGGAACCTACGAGCAGTACTTC. This encodes CASTPWRDGTYEQYF. The V gene is TRBV7-8, the J gene TRBJ2-7; D possibly corresponds to TRBD2 (6 bases). This CDR3 has 15 residues. Trimming removed 7 bases from V and 2 bases from J, with 18 bases in between. Germline V CDR1 and CDR2: SGHVS, FQNEAQ.

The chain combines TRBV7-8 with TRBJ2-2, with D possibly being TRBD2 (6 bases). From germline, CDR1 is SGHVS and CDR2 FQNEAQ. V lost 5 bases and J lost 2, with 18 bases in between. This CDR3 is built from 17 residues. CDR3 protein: CASSLRTGTPNTGELFF. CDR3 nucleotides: TGTGCCAGCAGCCTCAGGACGGGGACTCCTAACACCGGGGAGCTGTTTTTT.

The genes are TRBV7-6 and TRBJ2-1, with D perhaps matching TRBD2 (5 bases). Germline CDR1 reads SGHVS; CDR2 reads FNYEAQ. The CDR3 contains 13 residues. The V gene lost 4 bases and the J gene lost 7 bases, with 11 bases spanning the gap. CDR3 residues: CASSSTRNNEQFF. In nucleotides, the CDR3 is TGTGCCAGCAGCTCTACTAGAAATAATGAGCAGTTCTTC.

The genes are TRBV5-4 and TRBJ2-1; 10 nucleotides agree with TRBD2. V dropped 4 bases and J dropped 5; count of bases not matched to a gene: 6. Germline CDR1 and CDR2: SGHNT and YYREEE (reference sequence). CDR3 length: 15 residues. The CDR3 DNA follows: TGTGCCAGCAGCCGGATAGCGGGGGGCAACAATGAGCAGTTCTTC. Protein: CASSRIAGGNNEQFF.

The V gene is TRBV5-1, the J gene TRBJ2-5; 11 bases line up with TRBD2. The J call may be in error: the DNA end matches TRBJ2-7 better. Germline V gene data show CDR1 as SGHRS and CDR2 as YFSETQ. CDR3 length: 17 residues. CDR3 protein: CASSLGRRTSGSYEQYF. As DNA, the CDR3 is TGCGCCAGCAGCTTGGGGCGCCGCACTAGCGGGAGTTACGAGCAGTACTTC.

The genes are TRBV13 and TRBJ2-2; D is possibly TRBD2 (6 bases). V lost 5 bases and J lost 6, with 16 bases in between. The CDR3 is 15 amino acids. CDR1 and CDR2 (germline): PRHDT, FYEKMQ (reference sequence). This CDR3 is CASSVSGGYPGELFF. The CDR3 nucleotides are TGTGCCAGCAGCGTTAGCGGCGGTTACCCCGGGGAGCTGTTTTTT.

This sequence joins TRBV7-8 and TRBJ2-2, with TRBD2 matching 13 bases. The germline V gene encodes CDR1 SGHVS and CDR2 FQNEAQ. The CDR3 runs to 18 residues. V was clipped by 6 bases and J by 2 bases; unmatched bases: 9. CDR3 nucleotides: TGTGCCAGCAGGGCCTTCACTAGCGGGAGGGCTAACACCGGGGAGCTGTTTTTT. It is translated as CASRAFTSGRANTGELFF.

CDR3 sequence: CASSLAWLAMGSEQFF. In nucleotides, the CDR3 is TGTGCCAGCAGCTTGGCGTGGCTAGCGATGGGGAGTGAGCAGTTCTTC. The gene calls are TRBV5-5 and TRBJ2-1; weak D call: TRBD2 (6 bases). V was pared by 0 bases and J by 9 bases, with 19 bases between. The CDR3 is made up of 16 amino acids. The germline gives CDR1 SGHKS, CDR2 YYEKEE (reference sequence).

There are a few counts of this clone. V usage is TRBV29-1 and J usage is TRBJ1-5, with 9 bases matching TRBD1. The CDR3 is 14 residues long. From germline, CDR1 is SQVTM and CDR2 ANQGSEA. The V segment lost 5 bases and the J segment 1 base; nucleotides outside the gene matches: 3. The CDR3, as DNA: TGCAGCGTTATACAGGGGGCGAGCAATCAGCCCCAGCATTTT. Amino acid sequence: CSVIQGASNQPQHF.

DNA of the CDR3: TGTGCCAGCAGCCTTAGCGGGAACACAGATACGCAGTATTTT. It is translated as CASSLSGNTDTQYF. The V call is TRBV28, the J call TRBJ2-3; 8 bases map to TRBD2. The CDR3 sequence is 14 residues long. The germline V gene has CDR1 MDHEN and CDR2 SYDVKM. The V gene end was trimmed by 6 bases and the J gene end by 2 bases; junction bases not matched to a gene: 4.

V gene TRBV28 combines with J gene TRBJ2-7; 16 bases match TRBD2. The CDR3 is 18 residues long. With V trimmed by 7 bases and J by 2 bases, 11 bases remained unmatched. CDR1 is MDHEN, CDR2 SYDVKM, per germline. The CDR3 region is CASTGRGTSGRVTYEQYF. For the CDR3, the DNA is TGTGCCAGCACCGGAAGGGGGACTAGCGGGAGGGTAACCTACGAGCAGTACTTC.

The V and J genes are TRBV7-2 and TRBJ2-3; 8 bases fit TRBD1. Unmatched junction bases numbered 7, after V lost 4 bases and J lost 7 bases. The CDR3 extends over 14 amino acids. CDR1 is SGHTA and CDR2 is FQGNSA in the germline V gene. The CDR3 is CASSSRTGQNTQYF. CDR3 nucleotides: TGTGCCAGCAGCTCCCGGACAGGGCAAAATACGCAGTATTTT.

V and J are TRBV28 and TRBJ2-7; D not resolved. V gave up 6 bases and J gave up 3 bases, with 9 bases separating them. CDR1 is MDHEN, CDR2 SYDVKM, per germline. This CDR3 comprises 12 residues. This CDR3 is CASSSLGYEQYF. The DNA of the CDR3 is TGTGCCAGCAGCTCCCTAGGCTACGAGCAGTACTTC.

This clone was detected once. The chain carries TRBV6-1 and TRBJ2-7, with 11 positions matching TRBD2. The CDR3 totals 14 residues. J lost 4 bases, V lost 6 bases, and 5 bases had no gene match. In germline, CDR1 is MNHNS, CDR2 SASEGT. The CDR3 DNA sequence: TGTGCCAGCAGCCGTAGCGGGAGGGGATACGAGCAGTACTTC. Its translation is CASSRSGRGYEQYF.

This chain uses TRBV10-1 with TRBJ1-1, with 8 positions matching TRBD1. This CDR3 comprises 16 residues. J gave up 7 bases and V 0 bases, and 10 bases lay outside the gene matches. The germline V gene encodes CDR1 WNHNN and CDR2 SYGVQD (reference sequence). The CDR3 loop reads CASSESYRGALNEAFF. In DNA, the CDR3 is TGCGCCAGCAGTGAGTCCTACAGGGGGGCCCTTAATGAAGCTTTCTTT.

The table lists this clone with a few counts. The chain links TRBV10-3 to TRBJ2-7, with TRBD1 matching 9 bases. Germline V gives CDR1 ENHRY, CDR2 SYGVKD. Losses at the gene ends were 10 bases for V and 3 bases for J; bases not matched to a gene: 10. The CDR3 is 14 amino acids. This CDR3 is CATRNRGLLYEQYF. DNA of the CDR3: TGTGCCACCCGCAACAGGGGGCTCCTCTACGAGCAGTACTTC.

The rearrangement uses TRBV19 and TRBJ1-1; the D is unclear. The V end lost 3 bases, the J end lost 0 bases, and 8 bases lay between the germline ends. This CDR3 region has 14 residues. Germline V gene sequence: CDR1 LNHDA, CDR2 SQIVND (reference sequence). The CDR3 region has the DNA TGTGCCAGTAGTATGGGCGGGTTGAACACTGAAGCTTTCTTT. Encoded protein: CASSMGGLNTEAFF.

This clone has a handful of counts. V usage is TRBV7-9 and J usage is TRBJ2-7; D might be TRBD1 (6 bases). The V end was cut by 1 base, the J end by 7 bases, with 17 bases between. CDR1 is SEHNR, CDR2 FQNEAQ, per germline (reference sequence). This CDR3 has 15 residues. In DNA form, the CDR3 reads TGTGCCAGCAGCTTAGATACAGGGCTTCAGATTGAGCAGTACTTC. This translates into CASSLDTGLQIEQYF.

CDR3 sequence (DNA): TGTGCCAGCAGTCCCCAGCCCGAACTAGCGGGGGGGCATAATGAGCAGTTCTTC. It translates to CASSPQPELAGGHNEQFF. The chain employs TRBV5-4 and TRBJ2-1, with 13 positions matching TRBD2. Per the germline V gene, CDR1 is SGHNT and CDR2 is YYREEE (reference sequence). This CDR3 is built from 18 residues. J gave up 7 bases and V 5 bases, and 15 bases lay outside the gene matches.

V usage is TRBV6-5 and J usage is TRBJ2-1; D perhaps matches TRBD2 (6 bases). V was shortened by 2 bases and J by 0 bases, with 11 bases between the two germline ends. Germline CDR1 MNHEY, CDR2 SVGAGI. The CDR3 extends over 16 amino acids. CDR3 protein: CASSYTSGRSYNEQFF. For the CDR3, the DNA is TGTGCCAGCAGTTACACCAGCGGGCGCTCCTACAATGAGCAGTTCTTC.

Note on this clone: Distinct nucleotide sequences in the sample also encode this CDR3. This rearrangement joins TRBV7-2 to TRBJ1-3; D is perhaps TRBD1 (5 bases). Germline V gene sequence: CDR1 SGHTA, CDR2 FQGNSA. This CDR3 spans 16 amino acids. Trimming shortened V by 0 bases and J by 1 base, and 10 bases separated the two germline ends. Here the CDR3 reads CASSLAGARSGNTIYF. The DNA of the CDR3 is TGTGCCAGCAGCTTAGCAGGGGCGCGGTCTGGAAACACCATATATTTT.

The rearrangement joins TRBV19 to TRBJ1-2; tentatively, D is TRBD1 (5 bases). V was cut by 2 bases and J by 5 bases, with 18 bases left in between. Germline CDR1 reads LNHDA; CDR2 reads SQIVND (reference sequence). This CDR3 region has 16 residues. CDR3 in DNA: TGTGCCAGTAGTATAAGGGGACTGGGGGATATTTATGGCTACACCTTC. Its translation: CASSIRGLGDIYGYTF. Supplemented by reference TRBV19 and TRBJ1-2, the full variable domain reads DGGITQSPKYLFRKEGQNVTLSCEQNLNHDAMYWYRQDPGQGLRLIYYSQIVNDFQKGDIAEGYSVSREKKESFPLTVTSAQKNPTAFYLCASSIRGLGDIYGYTFGSGTRLTVV.

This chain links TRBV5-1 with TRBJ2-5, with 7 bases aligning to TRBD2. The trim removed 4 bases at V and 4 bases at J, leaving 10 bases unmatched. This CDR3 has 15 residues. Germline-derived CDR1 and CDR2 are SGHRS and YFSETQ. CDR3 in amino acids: CASSLLAGLRETQYF. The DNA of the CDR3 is TGCGCCAGCAGCCTCTTAGCGGGCTTAAGAGAGACCCAGTACTTC.

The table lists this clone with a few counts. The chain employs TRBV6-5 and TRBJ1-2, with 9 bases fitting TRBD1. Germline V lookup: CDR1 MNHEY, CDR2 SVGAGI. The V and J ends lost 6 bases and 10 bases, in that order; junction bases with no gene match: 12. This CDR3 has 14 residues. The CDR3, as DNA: TGTGCCAGCAGCCCGAAAAGGACAGGGGTTTTCTACACCTTC. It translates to CASSPKRTGVFYTF.

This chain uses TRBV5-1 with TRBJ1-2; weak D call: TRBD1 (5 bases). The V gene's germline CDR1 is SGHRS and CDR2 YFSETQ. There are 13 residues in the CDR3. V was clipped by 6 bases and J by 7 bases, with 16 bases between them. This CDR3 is CASTLPGGFGYTF. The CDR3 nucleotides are TGCGCCAGCACCCTACCTGGGGGGTTTGGCTACACCTTC.

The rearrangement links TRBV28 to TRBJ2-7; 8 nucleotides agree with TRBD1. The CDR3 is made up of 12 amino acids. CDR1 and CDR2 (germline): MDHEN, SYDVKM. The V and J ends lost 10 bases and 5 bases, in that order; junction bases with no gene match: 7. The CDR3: CATSRQGHEQYF. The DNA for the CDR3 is TGTGCCACCTCAAGACAGGGGCACGAGCAGTACTTC.